The table lists the clone carrying this TCR beta chain with a few counts. As yet, its antigen is unknown. This record belongs to a study of siplizumab effects on memory and regulatory T cells. Study observations and caveats: Alloreactive sequences traceable to unstimulated CD4+ memory cells declined significantly under siplizumab.

The protocol was immunoSEQ multiplex PCR, while the TCRdb copy is restricted to in-frame clones and leaves out a portion. This sample has thousands of clones, with 45% to 50% found just once. As described, mixed lymphocyte reaction cells underwent coculture at 37°C for a duration of 5 to 6 days. CDR3 length: 12 amino acids. The germline CDR1 and CDR2 sequences are SQVTM and ANQGSEA. Trimming shortened V by 3 bases and J by 2 bases, and 5 bases separated the two germline ends. This receptor was taken from a human donor in good health; the cells came from an allogeneic mixed lymphocyte reaction. Some clones in this sample may be carry-over from other donors' samples. Sequenced: CFSE-low (dividing) CD4+ T cells sorted from an allogeneic mixed lymphocyte reaction. This sequence joins TRBV29-1 and TRBJ1-5; D gene ambiguous. The CDR3 is CSVDDGNQPQHF. CDR3 nucleotides: TGCAGCGTTGATGATGGCAATCAGCCCCAGCATTTT.